The rows below give T cell receptor beta chains drawn from one sample of a study of Graves' ophthalmopathy and Graves' hyperthyroidism. TCRdb re-analysed the multiplex PCR reads in MiXCR, keeping a single row per CDR3 protein. The sample records over 650,000 distinct CDR3 sequences, roughly two fifths being singletons. Sequences were obtained from peripheral blood. The source is an adult man with Graves' ophthalmopathy. The CDR3 runs from the conserved cysteine through the conserved F or W. The order of the fields is D gene, clone size, V gene, J gene, CDR3 DNA, CDR3 protein. A D gene is named only where the DNA matches it firmly. Clone size appears in some rows only: once, few, many, or a class for an expanded clone.

D gene: -
clone size: many
V gene: TRBV20-1
J gene: TRBJ2-7
CDR3 DNA: TGCAGTGCTAGAGGTGGAGGCATCGGGTACGAGCAGTACTTC
CDR3 protein: CSARGGGIGYEQYF

D gene: -
clone size: -
V gene: TRBV9
J gene: TRBJ2-2
CDR3 DNA: TGTGCCAGCAGCGTAGGTGGGTTTCGGGGCACCGGGGAGCTGTTTTTT
CDR3 protein: CASSVGGFRGTGELFF

D gene: -
clone size: -
V gene: TRBV29-1
J gene: TRBJ1-1
CDR3 DNA: TGCAGCCTTGGGCTTAGCACTGAAGCTTTCTTT
CDR3 protein: CSLGLSTEAFF

D gene: TRBD1
clone size: many
V gene: TRBV29-1
J gene: TRBJ2-7
CDR3 DNA: TGCAGCGCCGGGACAGGGGTCAACGAGCAGTACTTC
CDR3 protein: CSAGTGVNEQYF

D gene: -
clone size: -
V gene: TRBV10-3
J gene: TRBJ2-5
CDR3 DNA: TGTGCCACCTCTCCGGACGGCAATCAGCCCCAGTACTTC
CDR3 protein: CATSPDGNQPQYF

D gene: TRBD1
clone size: -
V gene: TRBV29-1
J gene: TRBJ2-6
CDR3 DNA: TGCAGCGTAACGGGACAGGGGGCTGGGGGCAACGTCCTGACTTTC
CDR3 protein: CSVTGQGAGGNVLTF

D gene: -
clone size: -
V gene: TRBV7-8
J gene: TRBJ2-7
CDR3 DNA: TGTGCCAGCAGCTTTCTCAGGGGGCGGGGGACCGAGCAGTACTTC
CDR3 protein: CASSFLRGRGTEQYF

D gene: -
clone size: -
V gene: TRBV11-2
J gene: TRBJ2-5
CDR3 DNA: TGTGCCAGCAGCGTCCCCCCCGGGGGCTATGAGACCCAGTACTTC
CDR3 protein: CASSVPPGGYETQYF

D gene: -
clone size: few
V gene: TRBV5-1
J gene: TRBJ1-6
CDR3 DNA: TGCGCCAGCAGCTTGGGGGTGGAGGGCTCCTATAATTCACCCCTCCACTTT
CDR3 protein: CASSLGVEGSYNSPLHF

D gene: TRBD2
clone size: few
V gene: TRBV4-2
J gene: TRBJ2-2
CDR3 DNA: TGTGCCAGCAGCTACGGACTAGCGGGCGCCGGGGAGCTGTTTTTT
CDR3 protein: CASSYGLAGAGELFF

D gene: -
clone size: -
V gene: TRBV6-6
J gene: TRBJ1-1
CDR3 DNA: TGTGCCAGCAGTTACCCCACGAGGTACACTGAAGCTTTCTTT
CDR3 protein: CASSYPTRYTEAFF

D gene: TRBD1
clone size: -
V gene: TRBV7-6
J gene: TRBJ1-5
CDR3 DNA: TGTGCCAGCAGCCCTCGACAGGGGGCGCCCCGGGATCAGCCCCAGCATTTT
CDR3 protein: CASSPRQGAPRDQPQHF

D gene: -
clone size: many
V gene: TRBV2
J gene: TRBJ2-2
CDR3 DNA: TGTGCCAGCGGAGGGAGGGAGCTGTTTTTT
CDR3 protein: CASGGRELFF

D gene: -
clone size: -
V gene: TRBV7-2
J gene: TRBJ1-4
CDR3 DNA: TGTGCCAGCAGCCGGGGACCTTCTGAAAAACTGTTTTTT
CDR3 protein: CASSRGPSEKLFF

D gene: -
clone size: -
V gene: TRBV20-1
J gene: TRBJ1-4
CDR3 DNA: TGCAGTGCTTGGGGACGGACTAATGAAAAACTGTTTTTT
CDR3 protein: CSAWGRTNEKLFF

D gene: -
clone size: many
V gene: TRBV2
J gene: TRBJ1-1
CDR3 DNA: TGTGCCAGCAGTGAAGATTCACACCCGAACACTGAAGCTTTCTTT
CDR3 protein: CASSEDSHPNTEAFF

D gene: -
clone size: -
V gene: TRBV20-1
J gene: TRBJ2-7
CDR3 DNA: TGCAGTGCTAGAGATCGGCTGGCGATCTACGAGCAGTACTTC
CDR3 protein: CSARDRLAIYEQYF

D gene: TRBD1
clone size: many
V gene: TRBV6-4
J gene: TRBJ1-4
CDR3 DNA: TGTGCCAGCAGGGGACAGGGTCATGAAAAACTGTTTTTT
CDR3 protein: CASRGQGHEKLFF

D gene: -
clone size: many
V gene: TRBV19
J gene: TRBJ1-2
CDR3 DNA: TGTGCCAGTACACCGGGCCCCACCTCTCTCGGCGGCTACACCTTC
CDR3 protein: CASTPGPTSLGGYTF

D gene: TRBD1
clone size: many
V gene: TRBV2
J gene: TRBJ1-6
CDR3 DNA: TGTGCCAGCAGGATTGACAGGGGAGGTAATTCACCCCTCCACTTT
CDR3 protein: CASRIDRGGNSPLHF

D gene: TRBD1
clone size: -
V gene: TRBV9
J gene: TRBJ1-3
CDR3 DNA: TGTGCCAGCAGCCAACAGGGGGTCGAAAACACCATATATTTT
CDR3 protein: CASSQQGVENTIYF

D gene: -
clone size: -
V gene: TRBV9
J gene: TRBJ2-7
CDR3 DNA: TGTGCCAGCTCTACCGGGACACCTTCGCCGCGCTACGAGCAGTACTTC
CDR3 protein: CASSTGTPSPRYEQYF

D gene: -
clone size: -
V gene: TRBV30
J gene: TRBJ1-1
CDR3 DNA: TGTGCCTGGAGTGGACAGTTAATTTCTGAAGCTTTCTTT
CDR3 protein: CAWSGQLISEAFF

D gene: -
clone size: -
V gene: TRBV19
J gene: TRBJ2-6
CDR3 DNA: TGTGCCAGTAGTACCGGGGGCTATGGGGCCAACGTCCTGACTTTC
CDR3 protein: CASSTGGYGANVLTF

D gene: -
clone size: -
V gene: TRBV12-3/TRBV12-4
J gene: TRBJ2-3
CDR3 DNA: TGTGCCAGCAGCGATATCAGACTAGATACGCAGTATTTT
CDR3 protein: CASSDIRLDTQYF

D gene: -
clone size: -
V gene: TRBV5-1
J gene: TRBJ1-6
CDR3 DNA: TGCGCCAGCAGCCCAAGAGGGGCAGGAAATTCACCCCTCCACTTT
CDR3 protein: CASSPRGAGNSPLHF

D gene: TRBD1
clone size: -
V gene: TRBV2
J gene: TRBJ1-1
CDR3 DNA: TGTGCCAGCAGCGACGGACAGGGTGAAGCTTTCTTT
CDR3 protein: CASSDGQGEAFF

D gene: -
clone size: many
V gene: TRBV3-1
J gene: TRBJ2-5
CDR3 DNA: TGTGCCAGCAGCCAATCCCCAGGAGAGACCCAGTACTTC
CDR3 protein: CASSQSPGETQYF

D gene: -
clone size: -
V gene: TRBV7-2
J gene: TRBJ2-2
CDR3 DNA: TGTGCCAGCAGCTTACCGGGGACGGAGAACACCGGGGAGCTGTTTTTT
CDR3 protein: CASSLPGTENTGELFF

D gene: -
clone size: few
V gene: TRBV7-9
J gene: TRBJ2-2
CDR3 DNA: TGTGCCAGCAGCTTTCGGGACGGATTATCCACCGGGGAGCTGTTTTTT
CDR3 protein: CASSFRDGLSTGELFF

D gene: -
clone size: many
V gene: TRBV29-1
J gene: TRBJ2-7
CDR3 DNA: TGCAGCGTTGTTGGAGGGTCGGTTTACGAGCAGTACTTC
CDR3 protein: CSVVGGSVYEQYF

D gene: TRBD1
clone size: many
V gene: TRBV7-8
J gene: TRBJ1-1
CDR3 DNA: TGTGCCAGCAGTCAATACAGGGGAGACACTGAAGCTTTCTTT
CDR3 protein: CASSQYRGDTEAFF

D gene: TRBD1
clone size: -
V gene: TRBV30
J gene: TRBJ1-2
CDR3 DNA: TGTGCCTGGAGCGACAGGGGGCGGTGGGGCTACACCTTC
CDR3 protein: CAWSDRGRWGYTF

D gene: -
clone size: many
V gene: TRBV12-3/TRBV12-4
J gene: TRBJ2-7
CDR3 DNA: TGTGCCAGCAGTTCAGGACAGTACGAGCAGTACTTC
CDR3 protein: CASSSGQYEQYF

D gene: -
clone size: few
V gene: TRBV5-1
J gene: TRBJ2-2
CDR3 DNA: TGCGCCAGCAGCCAGGGACTCCTACCGGGCGGGGAGCTGTTTTTT
CDR3 protein: CASSQGLLPGGELFF

D gene: -
clone size: -
V gene: TRBV29-1
J gene: TRBJ2-2
CDR3 DNA: TGCGGCGCTGAAGCGACAGGAACGAACACCGGGGAGCTGTTTTTT
CDR3 protein: CGAEATGTNTGELFF

D gene: -
clone size: few
V gene: TRBV6-1
J gene: TRBJ1-5
CDR3 DNA: TGTGCCAGCACCACGGGGGAGCAGCCCCAGCATTTT
CDR3 protein: CASTTGEQPQHF

D gene: -
clone size: -
V gene: TRBV4-2
J gene: TRBJ2-6
CDR3 DNA: TGTGCCAGCAGCCAAGATAAGTCCTCTGGGGCCAACGTCCTGACTTTC
CDR3 protein: CASSQDKSSGANVLTF

D gene: TRBD2
clone size: -
V gene: TRBV20-1
J gene: TRBJ2-2
CDR3 DNA: TGCAGTGCTAGACTAGCGGGAGGATACGCGAACACCGGGGAGCTGTTTTTT
CDR3 protein: CSARLAGGYANTGELFF

D gene: -
clone size: many
V gene: TRBV7-6
J gene: TRBJ2-7
CDR3 DNA: TGTGCCAGCACCTCCGGGACCCCCTCCTACGAGCAGTACTTC
CDR3 protein: CASTSGTPSYEQYF